Below are 5 T cell receptor beta chains sequenced from a single sample in a study of T cells in women clearing cervical HPV infection. Libraries were prepared by immunoSEQ multiplex PCR; TCRdb keeps only in-frame clonotypes and omits some of them. The table counts roughly 20,000 clones; under 5.5% lies in the top ten. The sequencing input was blood buffy coat. The receptors come from a woman aged 18-70 years with a cervical HPV16 infection that either progressed to CIN3+ or cleared (not recorded which).

On this clone itself: The read ends 3 residues before the CDR3 terminus; that terminus is restored from the germline J gene. V gene TRBV7-2 combines with J gene TRBJ1-6; 9 bases fit TRBD1. CDR3 size: 14 residues. The germline V gene encodes CDR1 SGHTA and CDR2 FQGNSA. With 5 bases clipped from V and 11 bases from J, the junction kept 7 bases outside the gene matches. CDR3 region: CASSGRTGATPLHF. CDR3 bases read: TGTGCCAGCAGCGGAAGGACAGGGGCCACACCC.

The CDR3 sequence is CASSPRSVADTYTF. The part of the CDR3 DNA that was read is TGTGCCAGCAGCCCCCGGAGCGTCGCAGATACC. The V call is TRBV7-9, the J call TRBJ1-2; D remains unclear. The read ends 3 residues early relative to the CDR3; the germline J gene fills the gap. The germline V gene has CDR1 SEHNR and CDR2 FQNEAQ (reference sequence). CDR3 length: 14 residues.

As for this clone: The read stops 3 residues short of the end of the CDR3; the missing end is completed from the germline J gene. V usage is TRBV30 and J usage is TRBJ2-7; D remains unclear. V was pared by 7 bases and J by 5 bases, with 21 bases between. Germline values: CDR1 GTSNPN, CDR2 SVGIG (reference sequence). CDR3 size: 14 residues. The CDR3 is CASTEFGSIHEQYF. Incomplete CDR3 DNA: TGTGCCTCGACGGAGTTCGGGTCGATCCACGAG.

A remark on this clone: The read finishes 3 residues shy of the CDR3 end, and the germline J gene is used to complete it. J is TRBJ2-7 and V is TRBV6-2 or TRBV6-3, with D uncertain. The CDR3 length is 14 residues. Deletions cut 7 bases from V and 0 bases from J, with 13 bases between. Germline V gene data show CDR1 as MNHEY and CDR2 as SVGEGT. The CDR3 region is CASTDTLSSYEQYF. The CDR3 bases that were read are TGTGCCAGCACAGACACCTTAAGCTCCTACGAG.

In regard to this clone: The read finishes 3 residues shy of the CDR3 end, and the germline J gene is used to complete it. This chain connects TRBV6-2 or TRBV6-3 to TRBJ1-1; D not resolved. The CDR3 covers 11 residues. CDR1 is MNHEY, CDR2 SVGEGT, per germline. V lost 7 bases, J lost 4 bases, and 7 bases lay in between. The chain's CDR3 is CASTFGTEAFF. The covered CDR3 bases are TGTGCCAGCACTTTCGGCACTGAA.